One TCR beta chain is described in this entry. No cognate antigen has been identified for it. No much larger clone is present one base from it, and per-base qualities are unavailable. For sequencing of the TCRbeta CDR3 region, genomic DNA was extracted from the sorted cells. The immunoSEQ Assay was used for sequencing of TCRbeta CDR3 regions. TCRdb carries this immuneACCESS record with in-frame sequences only. Its versions omit some clonotypes, under half of them owing to an unresolved V gene in the studies checked, with the rest unexplained. This sample holds tens of thousands of clones; about 91% were observed only once. 2.6% of the sample lies in the top ten. The source of the sample is a study of OX40 agonist ivuxolimab in advanced cancers. Regarding the study in general: Ivuxolimab, which targeted the costimulatory receptor OX40 (CD134), was an agonistic, fully human IgG2 monoclonal antibody. Peripheral TCRbeta sequencing aimed to test whether ivuxolimab altered TCR sequence diversity and caused clonal T-cell expansion. Partial responses were achieved by three dose-escalation patients, of whom one had hepatocellular carcinoma and two had cutaneous melanoma. Of the approximately 50 dose-escalation patients, hepatocellular carcinoma was present in approximately 20, melanoma in roughly 15, renal cell carcinoma in 9 and head and neck cancer in 9. The paper describes the monotherapy dose-escalation part (N of about 50 patients) of the phase I trial of ivuxolimab. In the dose-escalation cohort, 82.7% of patients were male, and the mean age was roughly 60 years, with a range of 23 to 79. Prior anti-PD-1, anti-PD-L1 or anti-CTLA-4 therapy was permitted, and less than 45% of dose-escalation patients had received checkpoint inhibitors. Intravenous ivuxolimab was administered to patients every 2 weeks at six dose levels: 0.01, 0.1, 0.3, 1.5, 3 and 10 mg/kg.

CDR1 and CDR2 are drawn from the germline V gene: SQVTM, ANQGSEA. The junction carries 13 bases between V and J, which are trimmed by 4 bases and 1 base respectively. The CDR3 has 14 amino acids, counting the end cysteine and phenylalanine. The entry retains the CDR3 DNA only, 42 bases that are in frame from base 1. Patients with autoimmune disease history or receiving systemic immunosuppression were excluded from the trial. Peripheral blood for TCR sequencing was collected from all dose cohorts at baseline, on cycle 4 day 1, and on cycle 7 day 1. Samples were obtained from an open-label, multicenter, first-in-human phase I dose-escalation trial of ivuxolimab. Adults with locally advanced or metastatic melanoma, renal cell, hepatocellular, or head and neck squamous cell carcinoma were enrolled in the trial. Before TCR sequencing, CD4+ and CD8+ T cells were separately sorted from peripheral blood.

Points the paper makes about the study in general: Antigen specificity was not determined for the clonally expanded peripheral T cells. Clonal expansion of both CD4+ and CD8+ blood T cells was observed from baseline to week 6 at doses 0.1 to 3.0 mg/kg. Low levels of normalized T-cell clonal expansion were also seen in some nonresponding patients. After ivuxolimab, CD8+ T cells had more expanded clones than CD4+ T cells on average. In the 0.1-3.0 mg/kg groups, partial responders had among the lowest normalized peripheral clonal expansion, particularly in CD8+ T cells.

Here the chain combines TRBV29-1 and TRBJ2-5, with a weak D call of TRBD2 (7 bases match). This receptor was taken from an adult with an advanced solid tumor such as melanoma, head and neck, liver or kidney cancer. The source was CD4+ or CD8+ T cells sorted from blood, collected in a trial of the OX40 agonist ivuxolimab. The CDR3 has the sequence CSVGAGQSQETQYF. The bases are TGCAGCGTTGGAGCGGGACAAAGCCAAGAGACCCAGTACTTC.